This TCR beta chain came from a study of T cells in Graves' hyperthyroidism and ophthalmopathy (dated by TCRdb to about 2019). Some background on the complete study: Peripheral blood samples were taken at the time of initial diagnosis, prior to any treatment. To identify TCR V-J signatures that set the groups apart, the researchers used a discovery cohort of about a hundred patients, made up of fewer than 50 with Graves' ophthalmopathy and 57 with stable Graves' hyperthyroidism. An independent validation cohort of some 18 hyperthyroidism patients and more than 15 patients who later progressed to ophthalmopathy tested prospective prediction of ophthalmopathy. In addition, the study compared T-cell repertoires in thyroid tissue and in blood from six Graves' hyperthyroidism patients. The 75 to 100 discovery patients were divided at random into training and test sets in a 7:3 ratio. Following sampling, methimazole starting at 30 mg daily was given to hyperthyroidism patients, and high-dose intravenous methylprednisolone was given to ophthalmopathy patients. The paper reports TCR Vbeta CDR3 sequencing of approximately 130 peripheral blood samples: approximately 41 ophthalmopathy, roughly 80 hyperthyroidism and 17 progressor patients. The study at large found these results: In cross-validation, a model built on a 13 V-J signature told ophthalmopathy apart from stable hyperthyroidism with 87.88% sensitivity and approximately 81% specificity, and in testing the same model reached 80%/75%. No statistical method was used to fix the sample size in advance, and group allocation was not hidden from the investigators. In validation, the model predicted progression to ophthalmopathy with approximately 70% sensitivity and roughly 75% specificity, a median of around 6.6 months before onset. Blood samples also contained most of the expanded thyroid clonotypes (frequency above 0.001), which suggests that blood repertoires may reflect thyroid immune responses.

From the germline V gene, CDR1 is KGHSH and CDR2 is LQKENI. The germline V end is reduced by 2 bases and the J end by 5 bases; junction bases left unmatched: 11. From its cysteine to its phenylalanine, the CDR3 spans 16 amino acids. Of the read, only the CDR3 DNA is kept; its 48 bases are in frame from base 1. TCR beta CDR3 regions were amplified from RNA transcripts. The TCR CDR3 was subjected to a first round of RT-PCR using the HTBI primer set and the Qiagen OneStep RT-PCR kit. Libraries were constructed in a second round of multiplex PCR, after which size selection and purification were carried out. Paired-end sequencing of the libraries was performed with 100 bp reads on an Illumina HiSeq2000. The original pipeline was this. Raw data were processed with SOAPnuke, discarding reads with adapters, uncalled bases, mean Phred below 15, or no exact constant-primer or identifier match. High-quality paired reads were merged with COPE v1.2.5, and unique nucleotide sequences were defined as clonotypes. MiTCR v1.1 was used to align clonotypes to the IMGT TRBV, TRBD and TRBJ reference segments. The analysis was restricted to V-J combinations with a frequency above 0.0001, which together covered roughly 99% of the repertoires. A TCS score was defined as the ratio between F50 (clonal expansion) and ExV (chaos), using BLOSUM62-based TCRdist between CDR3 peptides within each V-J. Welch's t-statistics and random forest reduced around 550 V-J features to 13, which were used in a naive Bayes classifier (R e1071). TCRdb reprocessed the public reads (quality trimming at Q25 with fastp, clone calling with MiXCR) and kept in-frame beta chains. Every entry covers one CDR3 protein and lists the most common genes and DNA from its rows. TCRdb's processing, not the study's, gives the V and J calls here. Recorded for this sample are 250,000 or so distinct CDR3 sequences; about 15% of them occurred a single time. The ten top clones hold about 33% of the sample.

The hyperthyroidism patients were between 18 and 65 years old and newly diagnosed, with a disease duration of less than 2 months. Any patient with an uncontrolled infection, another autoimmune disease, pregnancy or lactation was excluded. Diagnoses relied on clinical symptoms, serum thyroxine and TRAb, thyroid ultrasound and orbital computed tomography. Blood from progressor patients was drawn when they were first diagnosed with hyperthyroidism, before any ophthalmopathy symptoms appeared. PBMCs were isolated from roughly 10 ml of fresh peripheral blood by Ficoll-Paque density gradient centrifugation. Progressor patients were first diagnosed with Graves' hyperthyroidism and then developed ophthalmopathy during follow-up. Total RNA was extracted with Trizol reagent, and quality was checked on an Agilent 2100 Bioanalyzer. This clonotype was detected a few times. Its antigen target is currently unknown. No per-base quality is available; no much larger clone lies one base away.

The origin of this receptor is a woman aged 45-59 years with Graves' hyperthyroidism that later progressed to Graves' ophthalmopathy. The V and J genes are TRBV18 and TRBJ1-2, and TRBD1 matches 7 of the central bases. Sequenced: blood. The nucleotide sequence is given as TGTGCCAGCTCACCAACCAGTCGGCGGGACAGTTATGGCTACACCTTC. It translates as CASSPTSRRDSYGYTF.